This T cell receptor beta chain was sequenced for a study of shared clonotypes between healthy human individuals. With regard to this clone: Its target is unknown.

The assay was immunoSEQ multiplex PCR, and TCRdb's table has in-frame clones only and misses some. The table includes under 850,000 clones, approximately 72% detected once. Study-wide findings and caveats: A generally larger estimated richness was seen in naive subsets than in memory subsets. Enrolling few donors narrowed the genetic and exposure-history diversity that was represented.

The CDR3 spans 18 residues. Looked up from germline, CDR1 is SGHTA and CDR2 is FQGTGA. Trimming shortened V by 1 base and J by 1 base, and 19 bases separated the two germline ends. CD4+ cell separation produced CD45RA+ naive and CD45RA-negative memory subsets. This receptor was taken from a woman aged 25-40 years in good health. The chain links TRBV7-3 to TRBJ1-1; D may be TRBD1 (6 bases). Sequenced input: memory CD4+ T cells sorted from blood. Subset noted: CD45RA-negative fraction. The CDR3 loop is CASSLSWGGLVGNTEAFF. The CDR3 DNA is TGTGCCAGCAGCTTAAGCTGGGGGGGCCTCGTTGGGAACACTGAAGCTTTCTTT.